This T cell receptor (beta chain) derives from a study of naive and memory T cell subsets. General observations from the study: Over 85% of naive TCR sequences appeared only once, unlike memory subsets.

About this clonotype: No antigen is known for it.

The CDR3 length is 16 residues. With 3 bases clipped from V and 0 bases from J, the junction kept 1 base outside the gene matches. Per the germline V gene, CDR1 is SGHNT and CDR2 is YYREEE (reference sequence). CMV status came from CD4+ T cell IFNgamma after overnight CMV lysate stimulation of fresh PBMCs. Both TRBC1 and TRBC2 were covered by a beta constant-region primer of two equimolar oligonucleotides. One entry per CDR3 protein, called by TCRdb with MiXCR from the UMI-ligation and nested PCR reads. This table holds 150,000 or so distinct CDR3 sequences, approximately 15% found once. This chain connects TRBV5-4 to TRBJ2-1; 12 bases fit TRBD2. Specimen: naive CD4+ T cells from blood. The sequence came from a human donor in good health. The CDR3, as DNA: TGTGCCAGCAGCTCTAGCGGGAGGGCCTCCTACAATGAGCAGTTCTTC. This translates into CASSSSGRASYNEQFF.